This entry concerns a single T cell receptor (beta chain). Which antigen it targets is not known. No much larger clone exists at a distance of one base, and base qualities are not known. The library was prepared using the immunoSEQ multiplex PCR assay. A mixture of 60 forward primers for TCR Vbeta segments and 13 reverse primers for TCR Jbeta segments was used in the multiplex PCR. The CDR3 region of rearranged TCR beta genes was amplified from genomic DNA by a multiplex PCR assay. On the Illumina HiSeq System, the amplified TCR beta libraries were sequenced as 87-base-pair reads. From the authors' description of their analysis: In a later analysis, some 80 million unique TCR beta chains were counted across the 500 to 850 repertoires, and roughly 11 million of these chains were shared by at least two donors. A nearest-neighbor algorithm error-corrected the raw reads and collapsed the reads into unique sequences, merging closely related sequences to remove PCR and sequencing errors. V, D and J gene segments were assigned by aligning CDR3 sequences to IMGT reference sequences. For a sequence to be retained, a match of at least six nucleotides to both a V gene segment and a J gene segment was required. Rearrangements were classified as productive when the CDR3 lacked stop codons and remained in frame with V and J, and all other rearrangements were classified as non-productive. Following IMGT convention, CDR3 was defined as the stretch from the second conserved V-encoded cysteine up to the conserved J-encoded phenylalanine. Sequences without an unambiguous match to a single V gene segment were excluded from the earlier analysis of 500 to 700 of the donors. In an earlier analysis of 450 to 700 of the donors, V segments were called functional above 56.7% productive rearrangements and were called segregating when the between-donor standard deviation exceeded 5%. A statistical classification framework was developed to diagnose cytomegalovirus status using the catalog of TCR beta chain sequences. In a later analysis, V and J genes were assigned by comparing TCR nucleotide sequences against IMGT/GENE-DB human TR gene sequences. A later analysis assigned CDR3 sequences and most-parsimonious VDJ recombination scenarios with the TCRdist pipeline. In a later analysis, every TCR beta chain was defined by the combination of its CDR3 amino acid sequence and its V-gene family, and reads without a unique V-gene family were dropped. As a way to deal with suspected cross-contamination and a sequencing artifact, a later analysis dropped 450 to 600 nucleotide sequences that were highly shared and had low generation probability. A later analysis calculated a clonal expansion index for each public chain from normalized within-repertoire ranks of inferred template counts. Generation probabilities in a later analysis came from a VDJ recombination model fitted to out-of-frame rearrangements, and those results were checked against IGoR. A later analysis scored TCR-TCR, TCR-HLA and TCR-CMV co-occurrence with hypergeometric tests, applying a repertoire-size bias correction to TCR pairs. A later analysis estimated false discovery rates by permuting HLA or CMV assignments 20 times. In a later analysis, co-occurring TCRs were grouped using DBSCAN, and TCRdist sequence similarity was added for clustering within HLA-allele-positive subsets. For co-occurrence clustering, repertoires with fewer than 30,000 or more than 120,000 public chains were excluded, along with roughly 5 repertoires with anomalous nucleotide sharing. In its TCRdb copy, this immuneACCESS table keeps in-frame sequences only and misses some clones. Where compared with another copy, unresolved V genes explain less than half of these, and the others have no known cause. That table is the source of V, J and clone size, and D and trimming were worked out from the DNA. The sample table contains approximately 200,000 clones; only one count was recorded for roughly 84% of them. Approximately 1.4% of the sample rests with the top ten.

This entry is derived from a study of cytomegalovirus exposure and HLA in healthy donors (dated by TCRdb to the late 2010s). About the full investigation: An earlier analysis of some 600 of the donors reported over 250 Gb of sequence data and 117 million unique TCR beta sequences obtained from around 170 million T cells. A separate validation cohort of about 110 different subjects was used in addition to the 666-subject first cohort. Among some 410 genotyped donors of the cohort, an average of approximately 230,000 unique TCR beta nucleotide sequences were sequenced per donor, roughly a sixth of them non-productive. Rather than using new phenotypic data, the later analysis identified candidate immune exposures from TCR beta sequences and from how often those sequences occurred across donors. The study aimed to test whether cataloging public T cell receptors could reveal signatures of past pathogen exposure. Genome-wide SNP genotypes for about 65% of the 666 donors were used in a later genetic analysis, which treated that subset as a discovery cohort. Using immunosequencing, the study profiled T cell repertoires from roughly 650 subjects and related those repertoires to cytomegalovirus serostatus. Roughly 300 gigabases of sequencing data and roughly 81 million unique TCR sequences made up an early release that covered approximately 620 HLA-typed donors. The number of donors typed differed by locus, with about 629-630 for A, B, C, DRB1 and DQB1, more than 500 for DQA1, 600 to 610 for DPA1, and some 470 for DPB1. To predict cytomegalovirus infection status, the study combined high-throughput TCR immunosequencing, statistical association of individual TCRs with disease status, and machine learning. Of the roughly 400 genotyped donors, over 70% fell in the genetic ancestry cluster associated with self-reported Caucasian donors. All discovery cohort repertoires had been generated using a single sequencing platform. Both class I and class II loci were covered by HLA typing, at four-digit resolution. An earlier analysis of 587 of the donors applied high-throughput TCR beta sequencing to assess whether each TCR beta V gene segment acted as functional or pseudogenic. Donor age, sex, ethnicity and CMV serostatus were compiled alongside the repertoire data. Roughly 5 DR-DQ haplotypes were handled as single units for association and clustering because linkage in the cohort was strong. In a later analysis, previously published TCR beta repertoires from several hundred donors were re-analyzed and high-resolution HLA genotyping was added so that TCR occurrence patterns could be studied.

What the authors observed across the whole study: When HLA alleles, especially DR and DQ, strongly co-occurred, TCR associations were difficult to assign to individual alleles. The classifier was reported to diagnose cytomegalovirus status with high specificity and sensitivity in both the original and validation cohorts. In a later analysis, TCR association rates were found to vary across HLA loci, with the most associated TCRs seen for DRB1 alleles and the fewest for HLA-C alleles. Across donors, most TCR sequences were observed very rarely, whereas some public TCRs were present in many individuals. Several of the top co-occurrence clusters appeared to be linked to parvovirus B19, influenza, CMV and Epstein-Barr virus, according to a later analysis. In the study, 150 to 200 TCR beta chains were listed as associated with cytomegalovirus. Correlated functional status among segregating V segments might be attributable to linkage disequilibrium, but an unknown experimental factor could not be ruled out. A group of highly shared sequence variants was considered likely to be a technical artifact of the sequencing pipeline. In a later analysis, most CMV-associated TCR beta chains were found to appear HLA-restricted, with HLA associations seemingly driven largely by CMV exposure. A later analysis associated 15,000 or so TCR beta sequences with specific HLA alleles at a false discovery rate of 0.05. In a later analysis, HLA-associated TCR beta chains were found to be more clonally expanded and to have lower generation probabilities than equally common non-associated chains. According to the authors, the approach could potentially be generalized to other disease states and immunological phenotypes. The 87-base-pair reads could not distinguish some IMGT-functional V segments, including TRBV6-2 and TRBV6-3, so those segments were excluded. A further reported finding was that TCR beta sequences accurately predicted the HLA-A and HLA-B alleles for most subjects in the first cohort. Because counts were too low, seventeen rarely observed V segments, including chromosome 9 orphons, were left out of the earlier analysis of some 600 of the donors. The cohort was sequenced for TCR beta chains only, and without alpha or paired-chain data the features that could be detected were limited. An association between a missense DCLRE1C variant and V-gene and J-gene trimming of TCR beta chains was found in a later genetic analysis and replicated in an independent cohort. Because some donors lacked HLA typing at each locus, the association tests relied only on the typed subset. In a later genetic analysis, fewer N-insertions in productive TCRs were reported among donors in an Asian-associated ancestry cluster than the roughly 700-donor mean. The presence/absence analyses assumed that sequencing depth was roughly uniform across donors, and that assumption may not be true. CMV serostatus was the only immune exposure information available for the cohort. Broadly in line with IMGT annotations, most TCR beta V segments showed up in productive rearrangements about 87% or about 30% of the time in an earlier analysis of 587 of the donors. In vitro tests confirmed that a few of the cytomegalovirus-associated TCR beta chains recognize cytomegalovirus antigens.

The germline V gene supplies CDR1 MDHEN and CDR2 SYDVKM. Trimming leaves V shorter by 5 bases and J shorter by 11 bases, with the junction holding 17 bases beyond the gene matches. Including cysteine and phenylalanine, the CDR3 has 16 amino acids. Only CDR3 DNA is held: 48 bases, read in frame from base 1. The cohort comprised 666 healthy bone marrow donors. At the time of sampling, all cohort members were nominally healthy, though unrecorded immune exposures were likely present. The donor was CMV seronegative and was included in the group of about 400 seronegative cohort members. Every donor gave a peripheral blood sample, and the peripheral blood mononuclear cells from that sample were used for TCR beta sequencing. The Qiagen DNeasy Blood Extraction Kit was used to extract genomic DNA from the blood cell samples.

This TCR derives from a girl aged 10-17 years in good health and CMV-seronegative. Sequenced: PBMCs. This receptor chain uses TRBV28 and TRBJ1-2; 10 bases in the junction line up with TRBD1. The sequence in DNA is TGTGCCAGCAGTCCGCTATATCAGACAGGGGGCTTGAGATACACCTTC. Its protein is CASSPLYQTGGLRYTF.